Listed here are 17 T cell receptor beta chains from one sample, sequenced in a study of cytomegalovirus exposure and HLA in healthy donors (dated by TCRdb to the late 2010s). The receptor library was made with the immunoSEQ multiplex PCR assay. For the multiplex PCR, a mixture combining 60 forward primers for TCR Vbeta segments and 13 reverse primers for TCR Jbeta segments was used. The source is immuneACCESS, and TCRdb retained only in-frame sequences with V and J called. Part of the clones is not carried over; for the studies checked, unresolved V genes explain less than half of this, and the remainder is unexplained. The sample table holds 150,000 to 200,000 clones, of which approximately 73% were seen once. Roughly a tenth of the sample is taken by the ten largest. Specimen: PBMCs. The receptors were sampled from a man aged 25-45 years in good health and CMV-seropositive.

A note on this clone: Germline and junction disagree at one end, which may indicate a read error. V gene TRBV7-8 combines with J gene TRBJ2-1; TRBD2 aligns across 9 bases. CDR1 is SGHVS, CDR2 FQNEAQ, per germline. There are 14 residues in the CDR3. The CDR3 loop is CASSPRPGLALVLF. The CDR3 coding sequence is TGTGCCAGCAGCCCTCGACCGGGACTAGCTTTGGTTCTCTTC.

V is TRBV19 and J is TRBJ2-2, with 8 bases fitting TRBD1. The germline CDR1 and CDR2 sequences are LNHDA and SQIVND (reference sequence). The junction had 7 bases not matched to a gene; V was cut back by 11 bases and J by 5 bases. The CDR3 spans 13 residues. The CDR3 region is CAGRQGWTGELFF. As DNA, the CDR3 is TGTGCCGGGAGACAGGGGTGGACCGGGGAGCTGTTTTTT. The whole variable domain, remainder taken from reference TRBV19 and TRBJ2-2, is DGGITQSPKYLFRKEGQNVTLSCEQNLNHDAMYWYRQDPGQGLRLIYYSQIVNDFQKGDIAEGYSVSREKKESFPLTVTSAQKNPTAFYLCAGRQGWTGELFFGEGSRLTVL.

The sample holds one count of this clone. The gene calls are TRBV5-4 and TRBJ2-7, with 9 bases that match TRBD2. Germline V gives CDR1 SGHNT, CDR2 YYREEE (reference sequence). The CDR3 consists of 14 residues. The junction had 2 bases not matched to a gene; V was cut back by 2 bases and J by 2 bases. Written as DNA, the CDR3 is TGTGCCAGCAGCTTCGCGGGGGGGCCCTACGAGCAGTACTTC. Translating gives CASSFAGGPYEQYF.

The CDR3 DNA reads TGTGCCAGCAATACGGGGTCCTTAGGAGAGCAGTACTTC. It codes for CASNTGSLGEQYF. The chain has TRBV13 and TRBJ2-7; D is perhaps TRBD2 (5 bases). Germline V gene data show CDR1 as PRHDT and CDR2 as FYEKMQ (reference sequence). CDR3 length: 13 residues. V was shortened by 7 bases and J by 7 bases, with 17 bases between the two germline ends.

This chain joins TRBV6-1 and TRBJ2-1; 8 bases agree with TRBD2. Per germline, CDR1 MNHNS and CDR2 SASEGT. CDR3 length: 15 amino acids. V lost 7 bases to trimming and J lost 5 bases; unmatched junction nucleotides: 10. The CDR3 DNA follows: TGTGCCAGCACCTATAGAACGGGAGGGGACAATGAGCAGTTCTTC. Protein: CASTYRTGGDNEQFF.

The chain is built from TRBV13 and TRBJ1-1; D gene uncertain. The CDR3 runs 13 residues. Per germline, CDR1 PRHDT and CDR2 FYEKMQ (reference sequence). V lost 3 bases and J lost 4, with 9 bases in between. The CDR3 spells CASSFGRGTEAFF. CDR3 sequence (DNA): TGTGCCAGCAGCTTTGGCCGGGGCACTGAAGCTTTCTTT.

The V gene is TRBV5-1, the J gene TRBJ1-2, with 9 nucleotides matching TRBD1. The V segment lost 2 bases and the J segment 5 bases; nucleotides outside the gene matches: 4. Germline V gene data show CDR1 as SGHRS and CDR2 as YFSETQ. The CDR3 contains 14 residues. The CDR3 loop reads CASSFNGQGYGYTF. In DNA form, the CDR3 reads TGCGCCAGCAGCTTTAATGGACAGGGGTATGGCTACACCTTC.

The gene calls are TRBV6-5 and TRBJ2-3, with unresolved D. The CDR3 runs to 15 residues. V was trimmed by 0 bases and J by 4 bases, leaving 11 bases between them. Germline CDR1 and CDR2: MNHEY and SVGAGI. The CDR3 spells CASSYSKPSADTQYF. The CDR3, as DNA: TGTGCCAGCAGTTACTCTAAACCGTCGGCAGATACGCAGTATTTT.

The J gene is TRBJ2-7, the V gene TRBV7-6; D may be TRBD2 (6 bases). The CDR3 extends over 12 amino acids. In germline, CDR1 is SGHVS, CDR2 FNYEAQ. The germline V and J ends were trimmed by 0 bases and 6 bases, with 6 bases remaining between them. The CDR3 sequence: CASSLAEGEQYF. In DNA, the CDR3 is TGTGCCAGCAGCTTAGCGGAGGGCGAGCAGTACTTC.

The rearrangement links TRBV10-3 to TRBJ2-5, with 7 bases identical to TRBD2. The J call may be faulty, since TRBJ2-7 better matches the DNA end. The CDR3 totals 14 residues. Germline V gene sequence: CDR1 ENHRY, CDR2 SYGVKD. The DNA for the CDR3 is TGTGCCATCAGTAGAAGGACTAGCTCCTACGAGCAGTACTTC. Its protein is CAISRRTSSYEQYF.

This clone was detected a few times. The V call is TRBV30, the J call TRBJ2-3; D is possibly TRBD1 (6 bases). V was cut by 5 bases and J by 2 bases, with 11 bases left in between. Germline CDR1 GTSNPN, CDR2 SVGIG (reference sequence). This CDR3 is 13 amino acids long. Written as DNA, the CDR3 is TGTGCCTGGTCGACAGGAGACACAGATACGCAGTATTTT. Residues: CAWSTGDTDTQYF.

This sequence joins TRBV30 and TRBJ1-4, with D hard to call. V was clipped by 0 bases and J by 0 bases, with 11 bases between them. CDR1 is GTSNPN, CDR2 SVGIG, per germline (reference sequence). The CDR3 is 16 amino acids. The CDR3 coding sequence is TGTGCCTGGAGTGTCCCGGTCTATGCAACTAATGAAAAACTGTTTTTT. It yields the protein CAWSVPVYATNEKLFF.

For this clone: An end of the junction differs from the germline gene, which may be a read error. The chain carries TRBV28 and TRBJ1-2; 8 positions agree with TRBD1. The CDR3 is 9 amino acids. CDR1 is MDHEN and CDR2 is SYDVKM in the germline V gene. CDR3 region: CASGTGSYF. CDR3 bases: TGTGCCAGCGGGACAGGCTCTTACTTC.

The rearrangement joins TRBV6-1 to TRBJ2-3, with D tentatively TRBD1 (6 bases). Germline assignment: CDR1 MNHNS and CDR2 SASEGT. The CDR3 is 13 residues long. The V end was cut by 3 bases, the J end by 8 bases, with 12 bases between. Written as DNA, the CDR3 is TGTGCCAGCAGTGAGGCAGGGGCAGGTACGCAGTATTTT. Amino acids: CASSEAGAGTQYF.

The chain couples TRBV6-1 to TRBJ2-3; TRBD2 aligns across 8 bases. The CDR3 is 15 amino acids. Germline V gives CDR1 MNHNS, CDR2 SASEGT. After removal of 3 bases from V and 0 bases from J, the junction contained 2 bases not matched to a gene. The CDR3 region is CASSDLAGSTDTQYF. CDR3 coding DNA: TGTGCCAGCAGTGACCTAGCGGGTAGCACAGATACGCAGTATTTT.

The chain is built from TRBV6-6 and TRBJ1-2; weak D call: TRBD1 (6 bases). The CDR3 has 14 residues. V was trimmed by 2 bases and J by 4 bases, leaving 11 bases between them. Germline lookup yields CDR1 MNHNY and CDR2 SVGAGI (reference sequence). CDR3 amino acids: CASSYADSSYGYTF. The CDR3 region has the DNA TGTGCCAGCAGTTACGCGGACAGTTCCTATGGCTACACCTTC.

The J gene is TRBJ2-1, the V gene TRBV6-1; 7 bases map to TRBD2. V lost 8 bases to trimming and J lost 0 bases; unmatched junction nucleotides: 4. In germline, CDR1 is MNHNS, CDR2 SASEGT. The CDR3 sequence is 14 residues long. Written as DNA, the CDR3 is TGTGCCAGCCAGCGGGGTAGCTCCTACAATGAGCAGTTCTTC. The encoded protein is CASQRGSSYNEQFF.